This T cell receptor beta chain was captured by sequencing in a study of CD8 T cells in Susac syndrome. Study summary: When their blood was taken, the Susac syndrome patients had either not yet had any therapy, were taking corticosteroids, or were taking intravenous immunoglobulin alone.

TCR beta sequencing was performed on blood CD8+ and CD4+ T cells. V gave up 6 bases and J gave up 0 bases; unmatched junction bases: 14. The CDR3 is made up of 18 amino acids. Looked up from germline, CDR1 is LNHDA and CDR2 is SQIVND (reference sequence). Random hexamers were used to reverse transcribe the RNA input (about 0.5 to 1 ug). The CDR3 of TCR beta was amplified by immunoSEQ multiplex PCR across 54 Vbeta and 13 Jbeta. Each CDR3 protein is one row after TCRdb ran MiXCR on the immunoSEQ multiplex PCR reads. Of about 71,000 distinct CDR3 sequences detected, 93% appear once; the ten largest clones hold over 0.12%.

The clonotype originates from a human donor with Susac syndrome. Sample: CD4+ T cells from PBMCs. V and J are TRBV19 and TRBJ1-1, with 9 bases aligning to TRBD1. CDR3 bases: TGTGCCAGTAGCCCCTCGACAGGGGGGAACCCAATGAACACTGAAGCTTTCTTT. Encoded protein: CASSPSTGGNPMNTEAFF.